The 13 T cell receptor beta chains presented below share a single source sample, sequenced in a study of blood T cells in healthy people across ages. A second PCR, run for about 7 to 11 cycles, used a sample-barcoded 5' primer plus a J-beta primer mix. MiXCR, run by TCRdb on the 5' RACE reads, gives a single entry per CDR3 protein. This sample has about 1,400,000 distinct CDR3 sequences, with 55% to 75% found just once. Sequences were obtained from blood. The receptors shown here come from a young man in good health.

The genes are TRBV5-8 and TRBJ1-2; 8 nucleotides align to TRBD1. V shed 6 bases, J shed 4 bases, and the junction held 20 bases outside the gene matches. CDR1 SGHTS and CDR2 YDEGEE come from the germline V gene. The CDR3 is made up of 18 amino acids. The CDR3 DNA is TGTGCCAGCATCCCAAGGGTTGGACTTGGACAGGGCGCCTATGGCTACACCTTC. This translates into CASIPRVGLGQGAYGYTF.

This chain uses TRBV20-1 with TRBJ2-7, with 8 bases identical to TRBD1. V lost 3 bases to trimming and J lost 0 bases; unmatched junction nucleotides: 7. CDR1 and CDR2 (germline): DFQATT, SNEGSKA (reference sequence). The CDR3 consists of 15 residues. CDR3 nucleotide sequence: TGCAGTGCTAGCAAGGGACAGGCGAGCTCCTACGAGCAGTACTTC. Translated, it gives CSASKGQASSYEQYF.

This clonotype was detected only once. The chain employs TRBV20-1 and TRBJ2-3, with 10 nucleotides matching TRBD2. J gave up 0 bases and V 1 base, and 4 bases lay outside the gene matches. This CDR3 has 16 amino acids. CDR1 and CDR2 from the germline V gene are DFQATT and SNEGSKA (reference sequence). CDR3 nucleotide sequence: TGCAGTGCTAGAGCCCGGACTAGCGGAAGCACAGATACGCAGTATTTT. Protein product: CSARARTSGSTDTQYF.

The chain has TRBV3-1 and TRBJ2-7, with D perhaps matching TRBD2 (7 bases). The CDR3 covers 16 residues. V was cut by 3 bases and J by 4 bases, with 19 bases left in between. The germline V gene encodes CDR1 LGHDT and CDR2 YNNKEL (reference sequence). CDR3 protein: CASSHLRGGGRYEQYF. The CDR3, as DNA: TGTGCCAGCAGCCATCTTAGAGGGGGAGGGCGATACGAGCAGTACTTC.

This clonotype was picked up a small number of times. The chain combines TRBV7-9 with TRBJ1-2; 7 bases map to TRBD1. Losses at the gene ends were 5 bases for V and 8 bases for J; bases not matched to a gene: 14. The length of the CDR3 is 15 residues. Germline lookup yields CDR1 SEHNR and CDR2 FQNEAQ (reference sequence). The CDR3 protein is CASSTGTARTMGYTF. The CDR3 DNA reads as TGTGCCAGCAGCACGGGGACAGCTAGAACTATGGGCTACACCTTC. Complete variable domain (other parts from reference TRBV7-9 and TRBJ1-2): DTGVSQNPRHKITKRGQNVTFRCDPISEHNRLYWYRQTLGQGPEFLTYFQNEAQLEKSRLLSDRFSAERPKGSFSTLEIQRTEQGDSAMYLCASSTGTARTMGYTFGSGTRLTVV.

This clonotype was seen only a few times. The chain links TRBV10-3 to TRBJ2-7; the match to TRBD1 covers 10 bases. Germline CDR1 and CDR2: ENHRY and SYGVKD. The CDR3 sequence is 14 residues long. With 5 bases clipped from V and 3 bases from J, the junction kept 4 bases outside the gene matches. CDR3 DNA sequence: TGTGCCATCAGTAAGGGACAGGGGCGCTACGAGCAGTACTTC. Amino acids: CAISKGQGRYEQYF.

This sequence joins TRBV5-1 and TRBJ2-3; D possibly corresponds to TRBD2 (6 bases). The CDR3 covers 15 residues. The V and J ends lost 4 bases and 2 bases respectively, with 14 bases between them. CDR1 is SGHRS and CDR2 is YFSETQ in the germline V gene. CDR3 nucleotides: TGCGCCAGCAGCCCCAATGGGGGGTCCACAGATACGCAGTATTTT. It translates to CASSPNGGSTDTQYF.

The V and J genes are TRBV28 and TRBJ1-2; D is uncertain. V was clipped by 1 base and J by 6 bases, with 12 bases between them. In germline, CDR1 is MDHEN, CDR2 SYDVKM. The CDR3 spans 14 residues. This CDR3 reads CASSLSPVGNGYTF. The CDR3 bases are TGTGCCAGCAGTTTATCCCCGGTCGGTAATGGCTACACCTTC.

This clonotype was detected only once. J is TRBJ1-2 and V is TRBV6-6, with TRBD1 as a possible D gene (6 bases). Trimming cost V 6 bases and J 3 bases, with 20 bases left between them. Per germline, CDR1 MNHNY and CDR2 SVGAGI (reference sequence). This CDR3 contains 16 residues. The CDR3 DNA sequence: TGTGCCAGCAGCTACAGTCGGGACACCGGATACTATGGCTACACCTTC. The encoded protein is CASSYSRDTGYYGYTF.

The V gene is TRBV4-1, the J gene TRBJ2-3; 13 bases match TRBD2. The CDR3 spans 18 residues. Germline values: CDR1 MGHRA, CDR2 YSYEKL. Trimming cost V 4 bases and J 2 bases; bases outside gene matches: 9. This CDR3 reads CASSLTGTSGVFTDTQYF. DNA for the CDR3: TGCGCCAGCAGCCTGACCGGGACTAGCGGGGTCTTCACAGATACGCAGTATTTT.

The chain employs TRBV29-1 and TRBJ2-1, with no clear D. The germline gives CDR1 SQVTM, CDR2 ANQGSEA. The CDR3 spans 10 residues. V dropped 3 bases and J dropped 7 bases, with 4 bases sitting between them. Here the CDR3 DNA reads TGCAGCGTTGAGCTAAATGAGCAGTTCTTC. This gives the protein CSVELNEQFF.

In its sample, this clonotype was seen a few times. This sequence joins TRBV20-1 and TRBJ2-5; TRBD1 matches at 7 bases. CDR3 size: 13 residues. The germline CDR1 and CDR2 sequences are DFQATT and SNEGSKA (reference sequence). Losses at the gene ends were 3 bases for V and 5 bases for J; bases not matched to a gene: 6. CDR3 nucleotides: TGCAGTGCTAGTGATGACAGGGCGGAGACCCAGTACTTC. Amino acids: CSASDDRAETQYF.

The chain combines TRBV20-1 with TRBJ2-3; 10 bases are a match to TRBD2. CDR3 length equals 14 residues. Looked up from germline, CDR1 is DFQATT and CDR2 is SNEGSKA (reference sequence). V shed 6 bases, J shed 0 bases, and the junction held 3 bases outside the gene matches. The CDR3 nucleotides read TGCAGTGCCACACTAGCGGGGAGCACAGATACGCAGTATTTT. Residues: CSATLAGSTDTQYF.